One T cell receptor beta chain is described in this entry. Amplified TCR beta CDR3 regions derived from RNA transcripts. TCR CDR3 regions were first amplified by RT-PCR with HTBI primers. TCRdb reprocessed the multiplex PCR reads via MiXCR and lists one record per CDR3 protein. The sample has more than 550,000 distinct CDR3 sequences; nearly 45% are singletons. This entry comes from a study of T cells in Graves' hyperthyroidism and ophthalmopathy. Trimming shortened V by 5 bases and J by 7 bases, and 14 bases separated the two germline ends. CDR3 length: 13 residues. The germline V gene has CDR1 KGHSY and CDR2 FQNENV. Diagnostic decisions used clinical symptoms, serum thyroxine and TRAb, thyroid ultrasound and orbital computed tomography.

The sequence was obtained from an adult man with Graves' disease, either hyperthyroidism or ophthalmopathy (not recorded which). The chain has TRBV16 and TRBJ1-2; no definite D call. The sequencing input was peripheral blood or thyroid tissue (not recorded which). CDR3 amino acids: CASSYTTSAGYTF. The CDR3 DNA follows: TGTGCCAGCAGCTATACTACTTCAGCTGGCTACACCTTC.